This T cell receptor beta chain is drawn from a study of shared clonotypes between healthy human individuals. V trimming: 6 bases; J trimming: 7 bases; junction bases outside the gene matches: 9. This CDR3 is 14 amino acids long. Germline lookup yields CDR1 MNHEY and CDR2 SMNVEV (reference sequence). Every subset had its genomic DNA shared out evenly among several immunoSEQ plates. An approximately 220 ng quantity of DNA, some 30,000 T cell genomes, went into the sorted-subset replicate PCRs. Data came from immunoSEQ multiplex PCR; TCRdb stores just in-frame clones and leaves some out. This sample has 950,000 to 1,100,000 clones; around 76% occur once, and the top ten carry approximately 1.3%.

The sample taken for sequencing was memory CD4+ T cells sorted from blood. Subset here: CD45RA-negative fraction. The origin of this receptor is a man aged 18 to 29 in good health. V usage is TRBV27 and J usage is TRBJ1-2, with 9 bases identical to TRBD1. CDR3 in DNA: TGTGCCAGCAGGCAAACCGGGACAGGGATTGGCTACACCTTC. Residues: CASRQTGTGIGYTF.